The T cell receptor beta chain described here comes from a study of a mutant IDH1 vaccine in newly diagnosed glioma. The assay was immunoSEQ multiplex PCR, and TCRdb's table has in-frame clones only and misses some. The sample carries 33,000 or so clones, 79% recorded once. As for time point: week 35, safety follow-up. It was 300 ug of mutant IDH1 20-mer peptide that made up each vaccine dose, given with topical imiquimod. Remarks on this clone: Its antigen is not identified.

Germline CDR1 is MNHNS and CDR2 is SASEGT. This CDR3 region has 14 residues. V lost 6 bases to trimming and J lost 3 bases; unmatched junction nucleotides: 5. The sequencing used PBMCs, collected from a glioma patient whose treatment included an IDH1 peptide vaccine. The chain is built from TRBV6-1 and TRBJ2-3, with 8 nucleotides matching TRBD1. This clonotype was obtained from a woman in her 30s with glioma. Some clones in this sample may be carry-over from other donors' samples. CDR3 DNA: TGTGCCAGCAGGGACAGGGCTAAAACAGATACGCAGTATTTT. Amino acids: CASRDRAKTDTQYF.